This paragraph reports one TCR beta chain. Antigen unknown. The data are from a study of early T cells in non-severe SARS-CoV-2 infection. Background on the study: Sequenced bulk RNA came from whole blood that was unsorted, and chains were unpaired. Whole-study results and caveats: Clonotype matching in VDJdb favored anti-spike CD8 responses and did not capture private and CD4 specificities.

Separate cDNA molecules each had unique molecular identifiers attached to them. TCRdb processed the 5' RACE reads anew with MiXCR; each CDR3 protein has one entry. The sample records 60,000 to 75,000 distinct CDR3 sequences, 10% being singletons. This CDR3 comprises 17 residues. V shed 1 base and J 3 bases; nucleotides not matched to a gene: 4. Germline loops: CDR1 SGHTA, CDR2 FQGNSA. The V gene is TRBV7-2, the J gene TRBJ2-2; TRBD2 matches 11 bases. This receptor was taken from an adult who was a healthcare worker with PCR-confirmed SARS-CoV-2 infection or an uninfected control (not recorded which). The sequences come from whole blood, collected at baseline. The chain's CDR3 is CASSLETSGTYTGELFF. CDR3 bases: TGTGCCAGCAGCTTAGAGACTAGCGGGACGTACACCGGGGAGCTGTTTTTT.